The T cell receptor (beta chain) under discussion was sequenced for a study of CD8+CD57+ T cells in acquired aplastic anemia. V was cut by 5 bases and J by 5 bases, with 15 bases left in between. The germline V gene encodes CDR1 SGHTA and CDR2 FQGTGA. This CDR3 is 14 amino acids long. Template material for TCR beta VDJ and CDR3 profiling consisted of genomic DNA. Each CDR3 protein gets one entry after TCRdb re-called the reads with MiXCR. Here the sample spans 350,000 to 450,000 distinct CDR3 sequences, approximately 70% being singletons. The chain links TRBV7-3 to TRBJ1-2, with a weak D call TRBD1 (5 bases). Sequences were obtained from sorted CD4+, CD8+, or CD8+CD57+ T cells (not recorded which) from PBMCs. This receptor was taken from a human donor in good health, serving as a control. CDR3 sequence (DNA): TGTGCCAGCAGCCCGAGACAGCTTGCGTATGGCTACACCTTC. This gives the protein CASSPRQLAYGYTF.